This entry concerns a single TCR beta chain. Its specific antigen is unknown. Trimmed from V: 7 bases; trimmed from J: 8 bases; junction bases lacking a gene match: 9. From cysteine to phenylalanine, the CDR3 is 14 amino acids long. The kept DNA is CDR3 alone, 42 bases in frame from the first base. Looking up the germline V gene (reference sequence) yields CDR1 LNHDA and CDR2 SQIVND. The cohort comprised some 680 healthy bone marrow donors. All cohort members were sampled while nominally healthy, although unrecorded immune exposures were likely present. The donor was CMV seronegative and belonged to the group of under 400 seronegative cohort members. A peripheral blood sample was provided by each donor, and peripheral blood mononuclear cells were used for TCR beta sequencing. The Qiagen DNeasy Blood Extraction Kit was used to extract genomic DNA from the blood cell samples. Library preparation employed the immunoSEQ multiplex PCR assay. A mixture of 60 forward primers for TCR Vbeta segments and 13 reverse primers for TCR Jbeta segments was used in the multiplex PCR. A multiplex PCR assay on genomic DNA amplified the CDR3 region of rearranged TCR beta genes. The amplified TCR beta libraries were sequenced on the Illumina HiSeq System as 87-base-pair reads. Processing in the source paper ran as follows. A later analysis counted approximately 76 million unique TCR beta chains across the approximately 700 repertoires, and some 11 million of these chains were shared by at least two donors. Raw reads were error-corrected and collapsed into unique sequences by a nearest-neighbor algorithm in which closely related sequences were merged to remove PCR and sequencing errors. Alignment of CDR3 sequences to IMGT reference sequences was used to assign V, D and J gene segments. For a sequence to be retained, a match of at least six nucleotides to both a V gene segment and a J gene segment was required. Rearrangements were called productive when the CDR3 lacked stop codons and stayed in frame with V and J; all others were non-productive. CDR3 was defined by IMGT convention, running from the second conserved V-encoded cysteine to the conserved J-encoded phenylalanine. The earlier analysis of about 620 of the donors excluded sequences that lacked an unambiguous match to a single V gene segment. An earlier analysis of 500 to 700 of the donors classified V segments as functional when productive rearrangements were above 56.7% and as segregating when the standard deviation between donors was above 5%. A statistical classification framework was built for diagnosing cytomegalovirus status from the catalog of TCR beta chain sequences. In a later analysis, V and J genes were assigned by comparing TCR nucleotide sequences against IMGT/GENE-DB human TR gene sequences. Using the TCRdist pipeline, a later analysis assigned CDR3 sequences along with most-parsimonious VDJ recombination scenarios. In a later analysis, each TCR beta chain was defined by its CDR3 amino acid sequence together with its V-gene family, and reads lacking a unique V-gene family were excluded. A later analysis removed several hundred highly shared, low-generation-probability nucleotide sequences to deal with suspected cross-contamination and a sequencing artifact. For each public chain, a later analysis derived a clonal expansion index from normalized ranks of inferred template counts within each repertoire. In a later analysis, generation probabilities were computed with a VDJ recombination model fitted to out-of-frame rearrangements, and the resulting probabilities were checked against IGoR. In a later analysis, hypergeometric tests were used to score TCR-TCR, TCR-HLA and TCR-CMV co-occurrence, with a repertoire-size bias correction applied to TCR pairs. To estimate false discovery rates, a later analysis permuted the HLA or CMV assignments 20 times. In a later analysis, co-occurring TCRs were grouped with DBSCAN, and TCRdist sequence similarity was added when clustering was performed within HLA-allele-positive subsets. Repertoires with fewer than 30,000 or more than 120,000 public chains were left out of co-occurrence clustering, as were roughly five repertoires with anomalous nucleotide sharing. Imported from immuneACCESS, the table was reduced by TCRdb to in-frame sequences with V and J called. These copies leave out some clones; in studies compared against another copy, an unresolved V gene accounts for under half, and the cause of the remainder is not known. The V and J calls and clone size are taken from that table; D and trimming were inferred from the DNA. This sample's records show just over 80,000 clones. The top ten hold about 1% of the sample.

The source of the sample is a study of cytomegalovirus exposure and HLA in healthy donors (dated by TCRdb to about 2017). General notes on the study: According to an earlier analysis of around 600 of the donors, 150 million to 200 million T cells yielded 100 million or so unique TCR beta sequences and around 300 Gb of sequence data. The number of donors typed differed by locus, with 629-630 for A, B, C, DRB1 and DQB1, approximately 500 for DQA1, 606 for DPA1, and over 400 for DPB1. Rather than using new phenotypic data, the later analysis identified candidate immune exposures from TCR beta sequences and from how often those sequences occurred across donors. The T cell repertoires of 666 subjects were profiled by immunosequencing and related to cytomegalovirus serostatus. Four or five DR-DQ haplotypes were handled as single units for association and clustering because linkage in the cohort was strong. Both class I and class II loci were covered by HLA typing, at four-digit resolution. The genetic ancestry cluster associated with self-reported Caucasian donors included 65% to 90% of the 398 genotyped donors. Among around 400 genotyped donors of the cohort, an average of around 250,000 unique TCR beta nucleotide sequences was sequenced per donor, of which about 18% were non-productive. In a later analysis, previously published TCR beta repertoires from 670 or so donors were re-analyzed and high-resolution HLA genotyping was added so that TCR occurrence patterns could be studied. To predict cytomegalovirus infection status, the study combined high-throughput TCR immunosequencing, statistical association of individual TCRs with disease status, and machine learning. Alongside the repertoire data, information on donor age, sex, ethnicity and CMV serostatus was compiled. The study aimed to test whether signatures of past pathogen exposure could be identified by cataloging public T cell receptors. Besides the first cohort of about 730 subjects, a separate validation cohort made up of 95 to 150 different subjects was used. A later genetic analysis took genome-wide SNP genotypes for about 55% of the roughly 670 donors and used that subset as a discovery cohort. All discovery cohort repertoires had been generated using a single sequencing platform. In an earlier analysis of several hundred of the donors, high-throughput TCR beta sequencing was used to judge whether each TCR beta V gene segment behaved as functional or pseudogenic. Approximately 300 gigabases of sequencing data and tens of millions of unique TCR sequences were included in an early release covering roughly 700 HLA-typed donors. What the research found in general, with its limitations: Correlated functional status among segregating V segments might be attributable to linkage disequilibrium, but an unknown experimental factor could not be ruled out. According to a later genetic analysis, donors in an Asian-associated ancestry cluster had fewer N-insertions in productive TCRs than the approximately 630-donor mean. The presence/absence analyses assumed that sequencing depth was roughly uniform across donors, and that assumption may not be true. In vitro tests confirmed that three of the cytomegalovirus-associated TCR beta chains recognize cytomegalovirus antigens. This cohort had only TCR beta chains sequenced, and the lack of alpha or paired-chain data limited which features could be detected. Most CMV-associated TCR beta chains appeared to be HLA-restricted in a later analysis, and the HLA associations seemed to be driven largely by CMV exposure. Because HLA typing was missing for some donors at each locus, association tests included only the typed subset. A cluster of highly shared sequence variants was judged likely to represent a technical artifact of the sequencing pipeline. Because counts were too low, seventeen rarely observed V segments, including chromosome 9 orphons, were excluded from the earlier analysis of 500 to 700 of the donors. In a later analysis, HLA-associated TCR beta chains were found to be more clonally expanded and to have lower generation probabilities than equally common non-associated chains. When HLA alleles, especially DR and DQ, strongly co-occurred, TCR associations were difficult to assign to individual alleles. The study gave a list of some 150 TCR beta chains associated with cytomegalovirus. The authors suggested that the approach could potentially be generalized to other disease states and immunological phenotypes. CMV serostatus was the only immune exposure information available for the cohort. Most TCR sequences were seen in very few donors, while some public TCRs were found in many individuals. The classifier was reported to diagnose cytomegalovirus status with high specificity and sensitivity in both the original and validation cohorts. An association between a missense DCLRE1C variant and V-gene and J-gene trimming of TCR beta chains was found in a later genetic analysis and replicated in an independent cohort. In an earlier analysis of more than 450 of the donors, most TCR beta V segments were observed in productive rearrangements about 87% or about 30% of the time, broadly matching IMGT annotations. Several of the top co-occurrence clusters appeared to be linked to parvovirus B19, influenza, CMV and Epstein-Barr virus, according to a later analysis. In a later analysis, the rate of TCR association differed among HLA loci, with DRB1 alleles having the most associated TCRs and HLA-C alleles having the fewest. Some IMGT-functional V segments, including TRBV6-2 and TRBV6-3, could not be told apart with the 87-base-pair reads, so those segments were excluded. A further reported finding was that TCR beta sequences accurately predicted the HLA-A and HLA-B alleles for most subjects in the first cohort. In a later analysis, some 17,000 TCR beta sequences were associated with specific HLA alleles at a false discovery rate of 0.05.

This TCR came from a woman in her thirties in good health and CMV-seronegative. Recombination joined TRBV19 with TRBJ2-1; TRBD2 matches 9 bases in the middle. The sequenced material came from PBMCs. The CDR3 here reads CASKASGRLDEQFF. DNA sequence: TGTGCCAGTAAGGCAAGCGGGAGGCTGGATGAGCAGTTCTTC.